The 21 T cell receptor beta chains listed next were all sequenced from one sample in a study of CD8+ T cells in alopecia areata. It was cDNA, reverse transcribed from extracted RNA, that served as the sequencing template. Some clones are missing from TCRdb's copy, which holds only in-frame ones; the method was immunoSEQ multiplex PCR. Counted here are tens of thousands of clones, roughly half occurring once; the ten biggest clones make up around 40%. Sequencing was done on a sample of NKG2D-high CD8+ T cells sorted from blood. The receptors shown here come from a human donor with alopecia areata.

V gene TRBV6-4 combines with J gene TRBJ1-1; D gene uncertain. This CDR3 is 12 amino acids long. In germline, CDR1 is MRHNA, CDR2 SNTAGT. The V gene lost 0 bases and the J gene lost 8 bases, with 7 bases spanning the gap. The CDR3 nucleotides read TGTGCCAGCAGTGACTCGTCGGGGGAAGCTTTCTTT. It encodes CASSDSSGEAFF.

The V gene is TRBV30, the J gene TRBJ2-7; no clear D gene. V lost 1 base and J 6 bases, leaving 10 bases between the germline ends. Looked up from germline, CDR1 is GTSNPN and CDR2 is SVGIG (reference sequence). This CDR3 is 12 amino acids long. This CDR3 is CAWSDSGVEQYF. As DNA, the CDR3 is TGTGCCTGGAGTGATAGTGGAGTCGAGCAGTACTTC. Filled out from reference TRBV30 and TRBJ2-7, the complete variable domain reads SQTIHQWPATLVQPVGSPLSLECTVEGTSNPNLYWYRQAAGRGLQLLFYSVGIGQISSEVPQNLSASRPQDRQFILSSKKLLLSDSGFYLCAWSDSGVEQYFGPGTRLTVT.

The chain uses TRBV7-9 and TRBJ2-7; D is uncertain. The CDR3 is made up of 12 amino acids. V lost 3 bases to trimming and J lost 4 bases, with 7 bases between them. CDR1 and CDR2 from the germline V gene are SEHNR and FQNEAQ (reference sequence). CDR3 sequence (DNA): TGTGCCAGCAGCTTTGAACTATACGAGCAGTACTTC. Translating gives CASSFELYEQYF.

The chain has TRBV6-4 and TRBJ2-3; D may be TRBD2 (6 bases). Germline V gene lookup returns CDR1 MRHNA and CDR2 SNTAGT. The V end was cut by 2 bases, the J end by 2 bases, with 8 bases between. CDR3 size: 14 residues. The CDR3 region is CASSDGGATDTQYF. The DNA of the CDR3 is TGTGCCAGCAGTGACGGCGGGGCCACAGATACGCAGTATTTT.

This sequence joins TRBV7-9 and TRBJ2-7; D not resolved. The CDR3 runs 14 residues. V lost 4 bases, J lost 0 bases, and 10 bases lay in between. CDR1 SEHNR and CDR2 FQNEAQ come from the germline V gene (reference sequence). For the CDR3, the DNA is TGTGCCAGCAGCTCCACTCAGAGCTCCTACGAGCAGTACTTC. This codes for CASSSTQSSYEQYF. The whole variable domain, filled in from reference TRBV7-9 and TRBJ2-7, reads DTGVSQNPRHKITKRGQNVTFRCDPISEHNRLYWYRQTLGQGPEFLTYFQNEAQLEKSRLLSDRFSAERPKGSFSTLEIQRTEQGDSAMYLCASSSTQSSYEQYFGPGTRLTVT.

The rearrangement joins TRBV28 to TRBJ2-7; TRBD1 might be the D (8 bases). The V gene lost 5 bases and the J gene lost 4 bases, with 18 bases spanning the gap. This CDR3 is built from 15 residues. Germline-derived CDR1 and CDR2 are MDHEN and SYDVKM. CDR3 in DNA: TGTGCCAGCAGTCCCCACAGGGGGGGGCTTTACGAGCAGTACTTC. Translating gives CASSPHRGGLYEQYF.

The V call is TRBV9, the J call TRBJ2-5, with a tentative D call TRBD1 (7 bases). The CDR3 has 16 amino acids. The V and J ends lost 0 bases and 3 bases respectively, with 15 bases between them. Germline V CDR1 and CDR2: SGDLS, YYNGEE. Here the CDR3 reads CASSVEQGRGKETQYF. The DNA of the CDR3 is TGTGCCAGCAGCGTAGAACAGGGGCGCGGGAAAGAGACCCAGTACTTC.

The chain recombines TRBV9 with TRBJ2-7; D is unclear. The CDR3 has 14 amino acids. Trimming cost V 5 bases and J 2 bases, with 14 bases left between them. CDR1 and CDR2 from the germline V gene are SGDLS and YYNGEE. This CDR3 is CASSPPAAAYEQYF. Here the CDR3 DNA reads TGTGCCAGCAGTCCACCGGCGGCCGCCTACGAGCAGTACTTC.

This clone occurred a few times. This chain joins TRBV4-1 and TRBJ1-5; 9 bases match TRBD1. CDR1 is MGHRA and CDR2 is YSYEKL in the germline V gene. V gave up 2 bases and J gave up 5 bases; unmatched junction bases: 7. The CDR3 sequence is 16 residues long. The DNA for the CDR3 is TGCGCCAGCAGCCAAATGACAGGGGGAAGTGATCAGCCCCAGCATTTT. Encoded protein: CASSQMTGGSDQPQHF.

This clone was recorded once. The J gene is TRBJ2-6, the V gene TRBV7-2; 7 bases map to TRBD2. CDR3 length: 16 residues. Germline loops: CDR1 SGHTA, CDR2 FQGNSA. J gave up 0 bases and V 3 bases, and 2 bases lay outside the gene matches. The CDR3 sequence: CASSLGRGSGANVLTF. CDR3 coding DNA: TGTGCCAGCAGCTTGGGGAGGGGCTCTGGGGCCAACGTCCTGACTTTC.

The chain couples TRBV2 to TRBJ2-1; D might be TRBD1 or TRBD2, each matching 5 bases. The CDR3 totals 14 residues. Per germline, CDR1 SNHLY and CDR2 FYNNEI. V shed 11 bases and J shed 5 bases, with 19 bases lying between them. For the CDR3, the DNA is TGTGCCTACAAGGGGACCCCACCCGACAATGAGCAGTTCTTC. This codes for CAYKGTPPDNEQFF.

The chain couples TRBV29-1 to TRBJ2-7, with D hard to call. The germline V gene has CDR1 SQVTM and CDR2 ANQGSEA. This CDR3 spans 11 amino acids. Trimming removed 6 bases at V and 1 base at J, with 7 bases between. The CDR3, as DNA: TGCAGCGTAAGTGCATCCTACGAGCAGTACTTC. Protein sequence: CSVSASYEQYF.

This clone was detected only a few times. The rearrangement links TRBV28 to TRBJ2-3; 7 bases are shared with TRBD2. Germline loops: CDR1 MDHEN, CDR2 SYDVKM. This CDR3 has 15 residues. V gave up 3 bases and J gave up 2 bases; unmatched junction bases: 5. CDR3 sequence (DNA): TGTGCCAGCAGTTTCGTTAGCGGGCTCACAGATACGCAGTATTTT. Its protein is CASSFVSGLTDTQYF.

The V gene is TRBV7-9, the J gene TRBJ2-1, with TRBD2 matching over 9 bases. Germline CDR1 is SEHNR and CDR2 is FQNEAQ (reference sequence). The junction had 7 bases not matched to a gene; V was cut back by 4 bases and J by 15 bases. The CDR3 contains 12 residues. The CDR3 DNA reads TGTGCCAGCAGCTCCTCTGGACTAGCGCCGTTCTTC. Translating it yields CASSSSGLAPFF.

CDR3 amino acids: CASSFPGGITDTQYF. The CDR3 region has the DNA TGTGCCAGCAGTTTCCCCGGGGGGATCACAGATACGCAGTATTTT. The gene calls are TRBV7-8 and TRBJ2-3; 7 bases fit TRBD2. V was clipped by 6 bases and J by 2 bases; unmatched bases: 8. CDR3 size: 15 residues. The germline CDR1 and CDR2 sequences are SGHVS and FQNEAQ.

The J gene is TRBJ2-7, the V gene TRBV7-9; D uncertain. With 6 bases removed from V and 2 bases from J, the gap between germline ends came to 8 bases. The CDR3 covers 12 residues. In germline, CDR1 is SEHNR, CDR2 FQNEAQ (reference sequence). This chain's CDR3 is CASSTSPYEQYF. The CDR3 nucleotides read TGTGCCAGCAGTACATCGCCCTACGAGCAGTACTTC.

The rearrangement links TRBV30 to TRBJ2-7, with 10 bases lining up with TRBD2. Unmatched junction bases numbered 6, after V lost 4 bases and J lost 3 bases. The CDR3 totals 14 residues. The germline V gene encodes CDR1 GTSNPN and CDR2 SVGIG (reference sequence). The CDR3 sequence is CAWTRTSGLYEQYF. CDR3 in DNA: TGTGCCTGGACCCGGACTAGCGGTCTCTACGAGCAGTACTTC.

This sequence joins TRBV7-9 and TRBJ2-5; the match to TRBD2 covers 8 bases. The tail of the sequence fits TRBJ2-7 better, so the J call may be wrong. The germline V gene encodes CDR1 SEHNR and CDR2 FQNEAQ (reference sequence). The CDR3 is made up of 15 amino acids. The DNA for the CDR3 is TGTGCCAGCAGCGGAGGGACTAGTATCTTCTACGAGCAGTACTTC. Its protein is CASSGGTSIFYEQYF.

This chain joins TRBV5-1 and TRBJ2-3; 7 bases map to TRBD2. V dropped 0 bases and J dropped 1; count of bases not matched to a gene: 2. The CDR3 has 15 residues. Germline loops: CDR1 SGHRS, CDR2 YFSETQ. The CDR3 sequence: CASSLGEGGTDTQYF. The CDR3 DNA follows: TGCGCCAGCAGCTTGGGGGAGGGTGGCACAGATACGCAGTATTTT.

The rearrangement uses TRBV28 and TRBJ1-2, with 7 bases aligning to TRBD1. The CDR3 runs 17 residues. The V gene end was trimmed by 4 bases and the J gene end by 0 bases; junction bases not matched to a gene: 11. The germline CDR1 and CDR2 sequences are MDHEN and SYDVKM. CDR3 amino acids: CASSSGQVYRANYGYTF. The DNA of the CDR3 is TGTGCCAGCAGTTCTGGACAGGTTTATCGGGCTAACTATGGCTACACCTTC.

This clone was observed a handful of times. The chain's CDR3 is CASSQFSGRVCIDDEQFF. The CDR3 DNA reads TGCGCCAGCAGCCAATTTTCCGGACGGGTCTGTATTGATGATGAGCAGTTCTTC. V gene TRBV4-3 combines with J gene TRBJ2-1; D remains ambiguous. CDR3 length equals 18 residues. V was shortened by 2 bases and J by 8 bases, with 25 bases between the two germline ends. Per the germline V gene, CDR1 is LGHNA and CDR2 is YSLEER.